The 22 T cell receptor beta chains given below trace back to one sample, sequenced in a study of blood T cell repertoires in COVID-19 (TCRdb year 2020). Library generation was performed with the immunoSEQ multiplex PCR assay. This is the immuneACCESS table as TCRdb keeps it, with only in-frame sequences that have V and J called. A part of the clones is gone; compared with another copy, unresolved V genes explain less than half, and the rest is unexplained. The sample has under 200,000 clones on record, over 75% of them singletons. The ten most abundant clones make up 6% to 7.5% of the sample. Sequenced input: PBMCs or T cells enriched from blood (not recorded which). The receptor source for this set is a woman aged 45-59 years who had recovered from COVID-19.

In its sample, this clone was seen once. The J gene is TRBJ2-1, the V gene TRBV6-5, with D perhaps matching TRBD2 (6 bases). This CDR3 is built from 14 residues. Trimming removed 6 bases at V and 7 bases at J, with 16 bases between. In germline, CDR1 is MNHEY, CDR2 SVGAGI. For the CDR3, the DNA is TGTGCCAGCAGCGCCCTGGGCGGGACGAATGAGCAGTTCTTC. This encodes CASSALGGTNEQFF.

This chain links TRBV19 with TRBJ1-4, with a weak D call TRBD1 (5 bases). In germline, CDR1 is LNHDA, CDR2 SQIVND (reference sequence). V was shortened by 7 bases and J by 3 bases, with 15 bases between the two germline ends. This CDR3 is built from 15 residues. The CDR3 region has the DNA TGTGCCAGTACCCGCTCCCACAGGTCTAATGAAAAACTGTTTTTT. Its translation: CASTRSHRSNEKLFF.

This clone has only a few counts. This chain links TRBV6-1 with TRBJ1-5; possibly TRBD1 for D (5 bases). Germline V CDR1 and CDR2: MNHNS, SASEGT. Trimming removed 0 bases from V and 8 bases from J, with 14 bases in between. There are 15 residues in the CDR3. In DNA form, the CDR3 reads TGTGCCAGCAGTGAAGCCGGGGGAGGCGTGAAGCCCCAGCATTTT. Protein sequence: CASSEAGGGVKPQHF.

V gene TRBV19 combines with J gene TRBJ2-7, with 14 bases matching TRBD2. Germline V CDR1 and CDR2: LNHDA, SQIVND (reference sequence). The CDR3 length is 17 residues. Trimming removed 2 bases from V and 2 bases from J; junction bases left unmatched: 5. The CDR3 sequence: CASSISRLAGGTYEQYF. The CDR3, as DNA: TGTGCCAGTAGTATATCCCGACTAGCGGGAGGGACCTACGAGCAGTACTTC.

The chain combines TRBV7-2 with TRBJ2-7; 7 nucleotides align to TRBD2. The length of the CDR3 is 15 residues. J lost 0 bases, V lost 6 bases, and 8 bases had no gene match. Germline V gene sequence: CDR1 SGHTA, CDR2 FQGNSA. The CDR3 region has the DNA TGTGCCAGCAGTTACTGGGGGGGGAGCTCCTACGAGCAGTACTTC. This translates into CASSYWGGSSYEQYF.

This chain uses TRBV18 with TRBJ2-7, with 12 bases matching TRBD2. V lost 1 base, J lost 0 bases, and 4 bases stayed unmatched. The germline V gene encodes CDR1 KGHSH and CDR2 LQKENI. CDR3 size: 17 residues. CDR3 nucleotide sequence: TGTGCCAGCTCACCACGGACTAGCGGGGTTAGCTCCTACGAGCAGTACTTC. Residues: CASSPRTSGVSSYEQYF.

This chain links TRBV7-9 with TRBJ2-3; D may be TRBD2 (5 bases). V lost 11 bases and J 2 bases, leaving 11 bases between the germline ends. The CDR3 is made up of 12 amino acids. Looked up from germline, CDR1 is SEHNR and CDR2 is FQNEAQ (reference sequence). CDR3 coding DNA: TGTGCCGGGGAGTCGAACACAGATACGCAGTATTTT. Its protein is CAGESNTDTQYF.

V usage is TRBV9 and J usage is TRBJ2-7; D unclear. Germline V gene sequence: CDR1 SGDLS, CDR2 YYNGEE. This CDR3 is built from 14 residues. Trimming pared 3 bases from V and 0 bases from J, leaving 10 bases between. CDR3 DNA: TGTGCCAGCAGCGAATCCTCCCCCTCCTACGAGCAGTACTTC. Its translation: CASSESSPSYEQYF. The whole variable domain, remainder taken from reference TRBV9 and TRBJ2-7, is DSGVTQTPKHLITATGQRVTLRCSPRSGDLSVYWYQQSLDQGLQFLIQYYNGEERAKGNILERFSAQQFPDLHSELNLSSLELGDSALYFCASSESSPSYEQYFGPGTRLTVT.

The V gene is TRBV24-1, the J gene TRBJ2-3; 7 positions match TRBD1. The V gene end was trimmed by 1 base and the J gene end by 0 bases; junction bases not matched to a gene: 3. Germline CDR1 and CDR2: KGHDR and SFDVKD. There are 16 residues in the CDR3. CDR3 nucleotide sequence: TGTGCCACCAGTGATTTCTCGACAGGGAGCACAGATACGCAGTATTTT. This codes for CATSDFSTGSTDTQYF.

The chain is built from TRBV29-1 and TRBJ2-7; D might be TRBD2 (6 bases). Germline V CDR1 and CDR2: SQVTM, ANQGSEA. Between the trimmed V and J ends, which lost 5 bases and 5 bases, there was a span of 13 bases. There are 12 residues in the CDR3. The DNA for the CDR3 is TGCAGCGTTTTGGGGGGTTCCAACGAGCAGTACTTC. Protein: CSVLGGSNEQYF.

The V and J genes are TRBV30 and TRBJ1-2; TRBD1 might be the D (5 bases). The CDR3 totals 15 residues. The germline V gene has CDR1 GTSNPN and CDR2 SVGIG (reference sequence). Trimming left V 2 bases short and J 4 bases short, with 17 bases between. The CDR3 here is CAWSRGRTEGYGYTF. For the CDR3, the DNA is TGTGCCTGGAGTAGGGGCAGGACGGAAGGCTATGGCTACACCTTC.

This clone has a single count. This rearrangement joins TRBV30 to TRBJ2-1, with TRBD2 matching 14 bases. The germline CDR1 and CDR2 sequences are GTSNPN and SVGIG (reference sequence). Trimming took 4 bases from V and 7 from J; bases not matched to a gene: 6. The CDR3 contains 15 residues. The CDR3 sequence: CAWTRGLAGVNEQFF. Here the CDR3 DNA reads TGTGCCTGGACCAGGGGACTAGCGGGAGTTAATGAGCAGTTCTTC.

V and J are TRBV29-1 and TRBJ2-1; TRBD2 agrees at 11 bases. CDR1 is SQVTM, CDR2 ANQGSEA, per germline. V lost 2 bases and J lost 8; bases outside the gene matches: 11. CDR3 size: 16 residues. In DNA form, the CDR3 reads TGCAGCGTTGAACCCCCACTAGCGGGAGAACGAGATGAGCAGTTCTTC. It translates to CSVEPPLAGERDEQFF.

This clone was seen just once. V gene TRBV15 combines with J gene TRBJ2-5; 7 bases line up with TRBD1. Trimming removed 1 base from V and 3 bases from J; junction bases left unmatched: 2. The V gene's germline CDR1 is LNHNV and CDR2 YYDKDF (reference sequence). There are 14 residues in the CDR3. The CDR3 reads CATSRGQGEETQYF. Written as DNA, the CDR3 is TGTGCCACCAGCAGAGGACAGGGAGAAGAGACCCAGTACTTC.

This chain joins TRBV5-1 and TRBJ2-1; a weak D match, TRBD1 (5 bases). CDR1 is SGHRS and CDR2 is YFSETQ in the germline V gene. This CDR3 has 16 amino acids. Deletions cut 6 bases from V and 2 bases from J, with 18 bases between. The CDR3, as DNA: TGCGCCAGCAACCAGGGCCCTTACGCACCCTACAATGAGCAGTTCTTC. Residues: CASNQGPYAPYNEQFF.

V usage is TRBV28 and J usage is TRBJ2-7; D might be TRBD1 (5 bases). The germline V gene encodes CDR1 MDHEN and CDR2 SYDVKM. There are 15 residues in the CDR3. Trimming took off 6 bases at V and 5 bases at J, with 20 bases between the two ends. The CDR3 protein is CASSPQGRVADEQYF. The CDR3 DNA is TGTGCCAGCAGCCCCCAGGGCAGGGTTGCTGACGAGCAGTACTTC.

V is TRBV16 and J is TRBJ1-5, with 8 nucleotides matching TRBD1. The CDR3 length is 17 residues. Losses at the gene ends were 4 bases for V and 9 bases for J; bases not matched to a gene: 17. The germline gives CDR1 KGHSY, CDR2 FQNENV. The CDR3 spells CASSPALRRQGIGPQHF. DNA of the CDR3: TGTGCCAGCAGCCCGGCCCTAAGGAGACAGGGGATTGGGCCCCAGCATTTT.

V usage is TRBV5-1 and J usage is TRBJ1-5, with 7 bases aligning to TRBD1. The CDR3 loop spans 15 amino acids. Per the germline V gene, CDR1 is SGHRS and CDR2 is YFSETQ. After removal of 4 bases from V and 1 base from J, the junction contained 5 bases not matched to a gene. The CDR3 nucleotides are TGCGCCAGCAGCAGAACAGGGGCAAGCAATCAGCCCCAGCATTTT. Translated: CASSRTGASNQPQHF.

This sequence joins TRBV10-1 and TRBJ1-1; TRBD1 agrees at 7 bases. Germline assignment: CDR1 WNHNN and CDR2 SYGVQD (reference sequence). This CDR3 is 15 amino acids long. With 4 bases clipped from V and 5 bases from J, the junction kept 10 bases outside the gene matches. DNA of the CDR3: TGCGCCAGCAGTGTACGCGGGAAGGGGGCAACTGAAGCTTTCTTT. Translating gives CASSVRGKGATEAFF.

This chain links TRBV5-1 with TRBJ2-3, with D possibly TRBD2 on 5 matching bases. Trimming shortened V by 5 bases and J by 2 bases, and 15 bases separated the two germline ends. Germline V gene sequence: CDR1 SGHRS, CDR2 YFSETQ. The CDR3 is made up of 15 amino acids. CDR3 bases: TGCGCCAGCAGAGAAGGTAGCGCACTCACAGATACGCAGTATTTT. Protein sequence: CASREGSALTDTQYF.

The rearrangement joins TRBV9 to TRBJ2-7; the D gene is possibly TRBD1 (8 bases). The CDR3 runs to 13 residues. Germline CDR1 SGDLS, CDR2 YYNGEE. V dropped 0 bases and J dropped 6 bases, with 10 bases sitting between them. In DNA, the CDR3 is TGTGCCAGCAGCGTAGACAGGGGGGGCGAGCAGTACTTC. Translating it yields CASSVDRGGEQYF.

The V gene is TRBV24-1, the J gene TRBJ2-7, with TRBD1 matching over 11 bases. Germline V gene sequence: CDR1 KGHDR, CDR2 SFDVKD. This CDR3 contains 15 residues. V was clipped by 2 bases and J by 7 bases; unmatched bases: 6. CDR3 sequence reads: CATSDSGTGGGEQYF. In nucleotides, the CDR3 is TGTGCCACCAGTGATTCCGGGACAGGGGGTGGTGAGCAGTACTTC.